A single sample is the source of the 23 T cell receptor beta chains below, sequenced in a study of regulatory T cells in long-lasting Graves disease. The sample's time point: persistent/refractory GD, antithyroid drugs over 5 years with positive TRAb. Construction of the TCR library relied on RNA isolated from PBMCs. With iRepertoire HTBI primers and Arm-PCR of CDR3 regions, TCR beta libraries were built. TCRdb itself ran the multiplex PCR reads through MiXCR, one entry per CDR3 protein. The table records about 660,000 distinct CDR3 sequences, 30% of them present only once. The sequencing used peripheral blood mononuclear cells (PBMCs), collected when the disease was refractory, from a patient treated with antithyroid drugs. All receptors come from a female donor with Graves disease.

This clonotype was picked up a small number of times. The V gene is TRBV11-2, the J gene TRBJ2-7; tentatively, D is TRBD2 (5 bases). Germline CDR1 SGHAT, CDR2 FQNNGV. This CDR3 comprises 14 residues. V lost 2 bases and J 7 bases, leaving 15 bases between the germline ends. The DNA of the CDR3 is TGTGCCAGCAGCTTATTGAGTCTAGCAGGAGAGCAGTACTTC. Its translation: CASSLLSLAGEQYF.

The chain recombines TRBV30 with TRBJ1-1; TRBD1 is a possible D gene (5 bases). The CDR3 is made up of 14 amino acids. V was cut by 8 bases and J by 0 bases, with 16 bases left in between. Per the germline V gene, CDR1 is GTSNPN and CDR2 is SVGIG (reference sequence). The CDR3 loop reads CAHNTQGLNTEAFF. The CDR3 region has the DNA TGTGCCCACAATACCCAGGGATTGAACACTGAAGCTTTCTTT.

This clonotype was recorded a few times. This sequence joins TRBV19 and TRBJ2-5; D is uncertain. The CDR3 is 12 amino acids. Per germline, CDR1 LNHDA and CDR2 SQIVND (reference sequence). Trimming stripped 7 bases from V and 5 bases from J, with 11 bases between. The CDR3 is CASTGSSETQYF. In nucleotides, the CDR3 is TGTGCCAGTACTGGTAGCTCGGAGACCCAGTACTTC.

The chain combines TRBV5-1 with TRBJ1-2, with a tentative D call TRBD1 (5 bases). V was shortened by 5 bases and J by 0 bases, with 20 bases between the two germline ends. The CDR3 length is 17 residues. The germline CDR1 and CDR2 sequences are SGHRS and YFSETQ. The CDR3 loop is CASSYTLTGEANYGYTF. The CDR3 DNA reads as TGCGCCAGCAGTTATACCCTTACGGGGGAAGCTAACTATGGCTACACCTTC.

This clonotype occurred a few times. This chain connects TRBV28 to TRBJ2-5; 9 nucleotides agree with TRBD1. The junction had 10 bases not matched to a gene; V was cut back by 5 bases and J by 3 bases. The CDR3 is 16 amino acids. The germline V gene has CDR1 MDHEN and CDR2 SYDVKM. The CDR3 here is CASSPPGQGREETQYF. CDR3 coding DNA: TGTGCCAGCAGTCCGCCGGGACAGGGTAGGGAAGAGACCCAGTACTTC.

In this sample, this clonotype turned up a few times. This chain uses TRBV30 with TRBJ2-5; the D gene is possibly TRBD1 (5 bases). The germline CDR1 and CDR2 sequences are GTSNPN and SVGIG (reference sequence). The length of the CDR3 is 14 residues. The germline V and J ends were trimmed by 7 bases and 6 bases, with 21 bases remaining between them. CDR3 sequence: CASLRGHPPKTQYF. CDR3 in DNA: TGTGCCTCCCTGCGAGGACATCCTCCCAAGACCCAGTACTTC.

The genes are TRBV24-1 and TRBJ1-5; no reliable D call. From germline, CDR1 is KGHDR and CDR2 SFDVKD. V lost 4 bases and J lost 4, with 10 bases in between. The CDR3 covers 14 residues. CDR3: CATSDRPGNQPQHF. In nucleotides, the CDR3 is TGTGCCACCAGTGACCGGCCCGGGAATCAGCCCCAGCATTTT.

The J gene is TRBJ1-1, the V gene TRBV10-3; tentative D call: TRBD1 (5 bases). This CDR3 is 14 amino acids long. Germline V CDR1 and CDR2: ENHRY, SYGVKD. The V end lost 6 bases, the J end lost 1 base, and 12 bases lay between the germline ends. The CDR3 DNA is TGTGCCATCAGCCAACAGGCAACGAACACTGAAGCTTTCTTT. Amino acid sequence: CAISQQATNTEAFF.

This clonotype was picked up one time. V and J are TRBV6-2 or TRBV6-3 and TRBJ2-2; TRBD1 matches at 7 bases. Losses at the gene ends were 3 bases for V and 4 bases for J; bases not matched to a gene: 5. CDR3 length: 15 amino acids. Germline V CDR1 and CDR2: MNHEY, SVGEGT. CDR3 DNA: TGTGCCAGCAGTTATAGGGGGCAGATCACCGGGGAGCTGTTTTTT. Residues: CASSYRGQITGELFF.

This clonotype showed up just a few times. The CDR3 region is CASGLAGGGQETQYF. As DNA, the CDR3 is TGTGCCAGCGGCCTCGCCGGAGGGGGACAAGAGACCCAGTACTTC. The chain carries TRBV6-2 or TRBV6-3 and TRBJ2-5; D tentatively fits TRBD1 or TRBD2 (6 bases each). V shed 8 bases and J shed 2 bases, with 18 bases lying between them. The CDR3 is 15 amino acids. The germline V gene encodes CDR1 MNHEY and CDR2 SVGEGT.

The chain carries TRBV7-3 and TRBJ2-1; 7 nucleotides agree with TRBD2. J gave up 6 bases and V 3 bases, and 5 bases lay outside the gene matches. The CDR3 has 14 amino acids. Looked up from germline, CDR1 is SGHTA and CDR2 is FQGTGA. In DNA form, the CDR3 reads TGTGCCAGCAGCTTTGGCGGGAGTGCCAATGAGCAGTTCTTC. It translates to CASSFGGSANEQFF.

In this sample, this clonotype turned up a few times. V usage is TRBV6-1 and J usage is TRBJ1-4; D ambiguous. Germline V lookup: CDR1 MNHNS, CDR2 SASEGT. V dropped 6 bases and J dropped 8 bases, with 16 bases sitting between them. The CDR3 runs to 14 residues. The CDR3 reads CASSPLVLREKLFF. The CDR3 DNA reads TGTGCCAGCAGCCCCCTGGTCCTGAGGGAAAAACTGTTTTTT.

As for this clonotype: The conserved phenylalanine or tryptophan normally closing the CDR3 is absent here, so this likely arose from a read error. No DNA is shown, since the ends of the CDR3 on it are uncertain; the CDR3 is the one TCRdb lists. This sequence joins TRBV6-2 or TRBV6-3 and TRBJ1-1; the table's D call, TRBD1, has no DNA check behind it. Germline lookup yields CDR1 MNHEY and CDR2 SVGEGT. A total of 14 residues make up the CDR3, ends included. This CDR3 reads CASSLTFPGQGPSI.

This clonotype was detected only a few times. The chain carries TRBV7-2 and TRBJ1-6, with D hard to call. The CDR3 is made up of 13 amino acids. The V end lost 3 bases, the J end lost 7 bases, and 7 bases lay between the germline ends. Germline CDR1 and CDR2: SGHTA and FQGNSA. The CDR3 nucleotides are TGTGCCAGCAGCTTCCACGAAAATTCACCCCTCCACTTT. Translating gives CASSFHENSPLHF. Filled out from reference TRBV7-2 and TRBJ1-6, the complete variable domain reads GAGVSQSPSNKVTEKGKDVELRCDPISGHTALYWYRQSLGQGLEFLIYFQGNSAPDKSGLPSDRFSAERTGGSVSTLTIQRTQQEDSAVYLCASSFHENSPLHFGNGTRLTVT.

The table lists this clonotype with a few counts. J is TRBJ1-2 and V is TRBV6-1, with 7 bases that match TRBD1. The J segment lost 3 bases and the V segment lost 6 bases, leaving 4 bases of the junction unmatched. Germline-derived CDR1 and CDR2 are MNHNS and SASEGT. The CDR3 is 13 residues long. The chain's CDR3 is CASRQGGDYGYTF. The CDR3 bases are TGTGCCAGCAGACAAGGGGGCGACTATGGCTACACCTTC.

The sample holds many counts of this clonotype. The chain employs TRBV5-4 and TRBJ2-5; D perhaps matches TRBD1 (6 bases). Germline values: CDR1 SGHNT, CDR2 YYREEE (reference sequence). The V end was cut by 4 bases, the J end by 4 bases, with 11 bases between. This CDR3 has 13 residues. CDR3 in amino acids: CASSGGRAETQYF. CDR3 sequence (DNA): TGTGCCAGCAGCGGGGGCAGGGCAGAGACCCAGTACTTC.

Comment on this clonotype: Its ends do not fully match the called genes, so a read error is possible. The chain has TRBV5-1 and TRBJ2-7, with D perhaps TRBD2 (6 bases). The CDR3 has 16 amino acids. Per germline, CDR1 SGHRS and CDR2 YFSETQ. The CDR3 DNA reads TGTGCCAGCAGTCTGGAGGGGAGCGGAAGGTCCTACGAGCAGTACTTC. Amino acids: CASSLEGSGRSYEQYF.

The chain combines TRBV27 with TRBJ1-3, with D uncertain. The germline V gene encodes CDR1 MNHEY and CDR2 SMNVEV (reference sequence). V lost 4 bases and J lost 0, with 10 bases in between. CDR3 length equals 15 residues. The CDR3 loop is CASSYIGDSGNTIYF. The CDR3 DNA follows: TGTGCCAGCAGTTACATCGGGGACTCTGGAAACACCATATATTTT.

This clonotype was observed a few times. The rearrangement links TRBV7-9 to TRBJ1-5, with D possibly TRBD1 on 5 matching bases. This CDR3 has 16 residues. Germline-derived CDR1 and CDR2 are SEHNR and FQNEAQ (reference sequence). Trimming cost V 6 bases and J 1 base, with 16 bases left between them. CDR3 sequence reads: CASSPARGGSNQPQHF. The CDR3 coding sequence is TGTGCCAGCAGTCCTGCCCGGGGGGGGAGCAATCAGCCCCAGCATTTT.

The chain combines TRBV6-1 with TRBJ1-5; no definite D call. The CDR3 extends over 13 amino acids. With 8 bases removed from V and 4 bases from J, the gap between germline ends came to 12 bases. CDR1 MNHNS and CDR2 SASEGT come from the germline V gene. In DNA form, the CDR3 reads TGTGCCAGCGCGTGGATGGTTAATCAGCCCCAGCATTTT. It yields the protein CASAWMVNQPQHF.

This clonotype was counted only a few times. The CDR3 DNA reads as TGTGCCAGCAGGGGGCTGGATAGCAATCAGCCCCAGCATTTT. The encoded protein is CASRGLDSNQPQHF. The genes are TRBV6-1 and TRBJ1-5, with a weak D call TRBD1 (5 bases). The germline V and J ends were trimmed by 6 bases and 0 bases, with 9 bases remaining between them. Germline V gene data show CDR1 as MNHNS and CDR2 as SASEGT. CDR3 size: 14 residues.

This clonotype was seen repeatedly, ten times or more. The V call is TRBV28, the J call TRBJ1-3, with D maybe TRBD1 (5 bases). V was trimmed by 7 bases and J by 4 bases, leaving 17 bases between them. The V gene's germline CDR1 is MDHEN and CDR2 SYDVKM. This CDR3 has 15 amino acids. DNA for the CDR3: TGTGCCAGCACCCACCTTTGGGGCCGAGGAAACACCATATATTTT. Amino acid sequence: CASTHLWGRGNTIYF. The full variable domain, with the rest looked up from reference TRBV28 and TRBJ1-3, is DVKVTQSSRYLVKRTGEKVFLECVQDMDHENMFWYRQDPGLGLRLIYFSYDVKMKEKGDIPEGYSVSREKKERFSLILESASTNQTSMYLCASTHLWGRGNTIYFGEGSWLTVV.

V and J are TRBV20-1 and TRBJ1-1; 8 positions agree with TRBD1. The ends lost 5 bases at V and 9 bases at J; junction bases unmatched: 14. The germline V gene encodes CDR1 DFQATT and CDR2 SNEGSKA (reference sequence). This CDR3 comprises 14 residues. CDR3 DNA sequence: TGCAGTGCTGCCCCTACACATCAGGGGGCTCAAGCTTTCTTT. Protein: CSAAPTHQGAQAFF.